This TCR beta chain was captured in a study of T-cell reconstitution after alpha-beta-depleted transplantation in children. This clonotype was counted at least ten times. Unique molecular identifiers were incorporated into the prepared TCRbeta library. MiXCR was run by TCRdb on the PCR reads, yielding one entry per CDR3 protein. Here the sample spans some 590,000 distinct CDR3 sequences, 8% to 11% being singletons. This receptor was taken from a human donor who donated a stem cell graft to a child with acute myeloid leukemia. The sequencing used PBMCs from the stem cell graft donor, collected from the stem cell graft.

The CDR3: CASSSGQGGRNTIYF. CDR3 nucleotide sequence: TGTGCCAGCAGTTCGGGACAGGGGGGGAGAAACACCATATATTTT. The genes are TRBV28 and TRBJ1-3, with TRBD1 identical over 11 bases. Germline V gives CDR1 MDHEN, CDR2 SYDVKM. The CDR3 spans 15 residues. V lost 4 bases and J lost 5; bases outside the gene matches: 4.